These 10 T cell receptor beta chains came from one sample sequenced in a study of shared clonotypes between healthy human individuals. Selected positively for CCR7 and CD45RO-negative, naive CD8 cells excluded terminally differentiated effector memory CD45RA+ cells. Only in-frame clones appear in the TCRdb table, and some are missing; sequencing was by immunoSEQ multiplex PCR. The sample gives 1.5 million to 2.5 million clones, roughly 95% of which show up once; approximately 1.2% is in the top ten. The source material was naive CD8+ T cells sorted from blood. These receptors originate from a man aged 18 to 35 in good health.

The CDR3 sequence: CSVVGQVWTSGGSTDTQYF. The CDR3 DNA reads as TGCAGCGTTGTGGGACAGGTATGGACTAGCGGGGGAAGCACAGATACGCAGTATTTT. V is TRBV29-1 and J is TRBJ2-3, with 13 bases aligning to TRBD2. The J segment lost 0 bases and the V segment lost 4 bases, leaving 13 bases of the junction unmatched. The CDR3 covers 19 residues. From germline, CDR1 is SQVTM and CDR2 ANQGSEA.

The chain couples TRBV30 to TRBJ1-2; D may be TRBD1 (5 bases). The CDR3 consists of 14 residues. The germline V gene has CDR1 GTSNPN and CDR2 SVGIG (reference sequence). Trimming removed 0 bases from V and 3 bases from J, with 11 bases in between. CDR3 region: CAWSVDSRDYGYTF. CDR3 DNA sequence: TGTGCCTGGAGTGTAGACAGCCGGGACTATGGCTACACCTTC.

As regards this clone: Other DNA sequences in this specimen translate into the identical CDR3. This chain uses TRBV13 with TRBJ2-7, with 8 bases identical to TRBD2. Germline trimming cut 4 bases from V and 0 bases from J; bases unmatched to any gene: 5. CDR3 size: 15 residues. Per the germline V gene, CDR1 is PRHDT and CDR2 is FYEKMQ (reference sequence). The DNA for the CDR3 is TGTGCCAGCAGCTCCAGCGGGGGAGGCTCCTACGAGCAGTACTTC. Translated: CASSSSGGGSYEQYF.

The chain carries TRBV4-1 and TRBJ2-2, with TRBD2 as a possible D gene (6 bases). This CDR3 comprises 14 residues. The V end lost 6 bases, the J end lost 4 bases, and 12 bases lay between the germline ends. Germline assignment: CDR1 MGHRA and CDR2 YSYEKL. The CDR3 DNA reads TGCGCCAGCAGACCGCGGGGACCCACCGGGGAGCTGTTTTTT. Its translation: CASRPRGPTGELFF.

The CDR3 loop is CASSTGQGYGYEQYF. The CDR3 region has the DNA TGTGCCAGCAGCACTGGACAGGGGTATGGCTACGAGCAGTACTTC. The V gene is TRBV9, the J gene TRBJ2-7; TRBD1 agrees at 9 bases. V shed 4 bases, J shed 3 bases, and the junction held 8 bases outside the gene matches. The CDR3 is 15 residues long. Germline values: CDR1 SGDLS, CDR2 YYNGEE.

With respect to this clone: At the DNA level, this CDR3 is encoded by other sequences in the same sample as well. The J gene is TRBJ2-5, the V gene TRBV27; D unresolved. The CDR3 is 14 amino acids. The V and J ends lost 6 bases and 0 bases respectively, with 11 bases between them. The germline CDR1 and CDR2 sequences are MNHEY and SMNVEV (reference sequence). CDR3 nucleotides: TGTGCCAGCAGCTTGTCAGGCAACCAAGAGACCCAGTACTTC. Protein sequence: CASSLSGNQETQYF.

Turning to this clone: The junction and the germline gene differ at one end; a read error may be behind it. V gene TRBV7-7 combines with J gene TRBJ2-7; D gene unclear. Germline V gives CDR1 SSHAT, CDR2 FNYEAQ (reference sequence). The CDR3 has 13 amino acids. The CDR3 spells CASSLAKCLEQYF. CDR3 DNA: TGTGCTAGCAGCTTAGCAAAGTGTCTCGAGCAGTACTTC.

Concerning this clone: Other DNA sequences in this sample translate to the same CDR3. The rearrangement links TRBV19 to TRBJ2-7; the match to TRBD1 covers 8 bases. V was clipped by 6 bases and J by 4 bases; unmatched bases: 8. The CDR3 is 14 residues long. Germline assignment: CDR1 LNHDA and CDR2 SQIVND (reference sequence). The CDR3 region is CASSIGTGDYEQYF. The CDR3 DNA sequence: TGTGCCAGTAGCATCGGGACAGGAGATTACGAGCAGTACTTC.

The genes are TRBV5-1 and TRBJ2-7, with a weak D call TRBD1 (5 bases). CDR1 is SGHRS and CDR2 is YFSETQ in the germline V gene. The CDR3 contains 12 residues. V was pared by 4 bases and J by 6 bases, with 11 bases between. The CDR3 DNA follows: TGCGCCAGCAGCCACCAGGGTAGCGAGCAGTACTTC. Translation gives CASSHQGSEQYF.

This rearrangement joins TRBV2 to TRBJ2-7; D may be TRBD2 (5 bases). The V end lost 6 bases, the J end lost 2 bases, and 11 bases lay between the germline ends. The CDR3 sequence is 13 residues long. Germline V gene lookup returns CDR1 SNHLY and CDR2 FYNNEI. CDR3: CASSGREPYEQYF. CDR3 DNA sequence: TGTGCCAGCAGCGGACGGGAACCCTACGAGCAGTACTTC.